This TCR beta chain was sequenced for a study of shared clonotypes between healthy human individuals. On sorted subsets, replicate PCRs used about 200 ng DNA, or some 28,000 T cell genomes. TCRdb's table, derived via immunoSEQ multiplex PCR, lists solely in-frame clones and lacks some. The sample has more than 400,000 clones; about 95% are singletons. Into CD45RA+ naive and CD45RA-negative memory subsets, the CD4+ cells were split. On this clone: What it recognizes is unknown.

Study-level points and caveats: When naive CD4 clonotypes were compared across a few donors, about 4.9% were shared.

Trimming took off 4 bases at V and 4 bases at J, with 17 bases between the two ends. CDR3 length: 15 residues. Germline CDR1 and CDR2: SGHRS and YFSETQ. The sample consisted of naive CD4+ T cells sorted from blood. Described subset: CD45RA+ positively selected. The rearrangement joins TRBV5-1 to TRBJ1-1, with D maybe TRBD1 (6 bases). This receptor was taken from a woman under 40 in good health. The CDR3 nucleotides are TGCGCCAGCAGCCAGAACATCGGGGGGGCCACTGAAGCTTTCTTT. It codes for CASSQNIGGATEAFF.